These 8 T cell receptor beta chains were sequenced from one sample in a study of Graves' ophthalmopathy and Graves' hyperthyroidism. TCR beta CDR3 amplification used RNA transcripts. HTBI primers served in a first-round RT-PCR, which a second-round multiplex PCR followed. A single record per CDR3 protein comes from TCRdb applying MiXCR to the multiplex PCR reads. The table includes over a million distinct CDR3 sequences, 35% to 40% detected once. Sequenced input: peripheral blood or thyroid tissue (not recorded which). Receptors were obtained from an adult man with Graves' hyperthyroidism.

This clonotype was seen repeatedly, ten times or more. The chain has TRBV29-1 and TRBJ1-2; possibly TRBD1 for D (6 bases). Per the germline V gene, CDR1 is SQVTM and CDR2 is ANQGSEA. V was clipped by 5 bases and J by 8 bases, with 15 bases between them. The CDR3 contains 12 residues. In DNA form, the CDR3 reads TGCAGCGTTCTGGGGGGGCCAGGAGGCTACACCTTC. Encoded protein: CSVLGGPGGYTF.

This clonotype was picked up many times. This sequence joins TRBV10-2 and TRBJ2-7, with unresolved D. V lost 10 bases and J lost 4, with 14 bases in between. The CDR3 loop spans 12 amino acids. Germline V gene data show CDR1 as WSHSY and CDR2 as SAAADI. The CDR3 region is CATSGLRYEQYF. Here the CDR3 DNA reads TGCGCCACTTCCGGGCTACGATACGAGCAGTACTTC.

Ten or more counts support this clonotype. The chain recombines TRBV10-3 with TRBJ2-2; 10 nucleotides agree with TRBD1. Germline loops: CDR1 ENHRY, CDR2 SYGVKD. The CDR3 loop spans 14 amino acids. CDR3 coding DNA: TGTGCTGCCCGGAGACAGGGGGCCACCGGGGAGCTGTTTTTT. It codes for CAARRQGATGELFF.

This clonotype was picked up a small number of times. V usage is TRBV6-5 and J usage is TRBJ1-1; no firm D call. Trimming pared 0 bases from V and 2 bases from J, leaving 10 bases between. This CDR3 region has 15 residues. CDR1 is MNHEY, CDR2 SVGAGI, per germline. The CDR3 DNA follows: TGTGCCAGCAGTTACTCGAGGCTACTAAACACTGAAGCTTTCTTT. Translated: CASSYSRLLNTEAFF.

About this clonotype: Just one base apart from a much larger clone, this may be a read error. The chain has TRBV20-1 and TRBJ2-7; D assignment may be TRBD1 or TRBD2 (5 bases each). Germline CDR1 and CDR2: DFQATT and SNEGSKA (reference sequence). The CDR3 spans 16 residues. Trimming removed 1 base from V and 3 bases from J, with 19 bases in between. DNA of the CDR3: TGCAGTGCTAGAGGAAGATCGGGGCTAGCTTTCTACGAGCAGTACTTC. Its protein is CSARGRSGLAFYEQYF.

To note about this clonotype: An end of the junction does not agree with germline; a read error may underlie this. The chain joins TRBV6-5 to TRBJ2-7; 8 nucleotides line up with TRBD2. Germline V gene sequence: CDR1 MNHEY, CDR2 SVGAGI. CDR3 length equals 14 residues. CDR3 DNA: TGTGCCATCAGTGATAGCGGGACAACCTACGAGCAGTACTTC. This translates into CAISDSGTTYEQYF.

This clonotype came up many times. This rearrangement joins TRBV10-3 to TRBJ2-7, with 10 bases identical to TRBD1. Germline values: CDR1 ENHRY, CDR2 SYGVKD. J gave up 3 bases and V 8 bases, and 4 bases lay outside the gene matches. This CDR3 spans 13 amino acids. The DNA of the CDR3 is TGTGCCATCGGGACAGGGGAGGACTACGAGCAGTACTTC. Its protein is CAIGTGEDYEQYF.

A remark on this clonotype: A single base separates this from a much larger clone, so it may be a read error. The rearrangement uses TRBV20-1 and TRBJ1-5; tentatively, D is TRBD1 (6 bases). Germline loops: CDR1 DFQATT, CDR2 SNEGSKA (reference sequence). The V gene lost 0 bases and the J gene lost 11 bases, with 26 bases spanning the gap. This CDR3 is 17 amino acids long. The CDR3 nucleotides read TGCAGTGCTAGAGACGTCCGACAGGAGCGAGTTCCTTCAGCCCAGCATTTT. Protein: CSARDVRQERVPSAQHF.